The rows below give T cell receptor beta chains drawn from one sample of a study of tumor-infiltrating lymphocytes in primary liver carcinoma. TCRdb processed the multiplex PCR reads anew with MiXCR; each CDR3 protein has one entry. The sample lists a few hundred thousand distinct CDR3 sequences; about 50% were seen once. Sample: peripheral blood. Source of these receptors: a woman aged 25 to 45 with primary liver carcinoma and hepatitis B virus infection. Each CDR3 is given with its conserved first and last residue. A D gene is named only where the DNA matches it firmly. The size field is filled for only some rows; it gives once, few, many or a size class.

j_call v_call d_call clone_size cdr3_aa cdr3_nt
TRBJ2-3 TRBV7-9 - - CASSLAQPTYTQYF TGTGCCAGCAGCTTAGCGCAGCCGACATATACGCAGTATTTT
TRBJ2-2 TRBV4-3 TRBD1 - CTSSQDGTGIGRNTGELFF TGCACCAGCAGCCAAGACGGGACAGGTATAGGGCGGAACACCGGGGAGCTGTTTTTT
TRBJ2-2 TRBV6-2/TRBV6-3 - many CASSYSQAGTGELFF TGTGCCAGCAGTTACTCACAGGCGGGGACCGGGGAGCTGTTTTTT
TRBJ2-1 TRBV6-5 TRBD1 - CASSYLVYRGGEQFF TGTGCCAGCAGTTATTTGGTATACAGGGGCGGTGAGCAGTTCTTC
TRBJ1-5 TRBV6-2/TRBV6-3 TRBD1 few CASSPMTRGRRQPQHF TGTGCCAGCAGCCCCATGACCAGGGGGCGTCGGCAGCCCCAGCATTTT
TRBJ2-1 TRBV29-1 - many CSVVDSREHQYNEQFF TGCAGCGTTGTTGATTCTAGGGAGCACCAATACAATGAGCAGTTCTTC
TRBJ1-2 TRBV30 - once CAWSVIGPVVGYTF TGTGCCTGGAGTGTAATAGGACCCGTCGTGGGCTACACCTTC
TRBJ1-6 TRBV4-1 - - CASSQGVRQPLNF TGCGCCAGCAGCCAAGGGGTACGACAACCCCTCAACTTT
TRBJ1-1 TRBV6-5 - many CASSYSNSQSEAFF TGTGCCAGCAGTTACTCGAATTCTCAGAGTGAAGCTTTCTTT
TRBJ2-5 TRBV10-3 TRBD2 - CVISEWTSGRETHYF TGTGTCATCAGTGAGTGGACTAGCGGGAGGGAGACCCACTACTTC
TRBJ2-1 TRBV14 - - CASSQDLPIFSEQFF TGTGCCAGCAGCCAAGATCTCCCCATTTTCAGTGAGCAGTTCTTC
TRBJ1-1 TRBV6-5 - once CTSSRSGTGAFF TGTACCAGCAGTAGGAGTGGGACTGGAGCTTTCTTT
TRBJ1-4 TRBV6-6 - - CASRETGWGEKLFF TGTGCCAGCAGGGAGACAGGATGGGGTGAAAAACTGTTTTTT
TRBJ1-1 TRBV11-3 - - CVSSLDAWNTETFF TGTGTCAGCAGCTTAGATGCGTGGAACACTGAAACTTTCTTT
TRBJ2-1 TRBV4-1 - - CARERVLIYNEQFF TGCGCCAGAGAACGGGTCCTTATATACAATGAGCAGTTCTTC
TRBJ1-1 TRBV11-3 - - CANSLDGPNTEVFF TGTGCCAACAGCCTGGACGGCCCGAACACTGAAGTTTTCTTT
TRBJ1-5 TRBV28 - - CASSLFGKGNQPQHF TGTGCCAGCAGTTTATTTGGTAAGGGAAATCAGCCCCAGCATTTT
TRBJ1-6 TRBV12-3/TRBV12-4 - - CASTSNSGFNSPFHF TGTGCCAGCACCTCCAATTCGGGATTTAATTCACCCTTCCACTTT
TRBJ2-4 TRBV7-8 TRBD2 few CASSLAAGEDIQYF TGTGCCAGCAGCTTAGCTGCGGGGGAGGACATTCAGTACTTC
TRBJ1-3 TRBV11-1 - - CASNWWGLVGSGNTIYF TGTGCCAGCAACTGGTGGGGTTTGGTGGGATCTGGAAACACCATATATTTT
TRBJ2-3 TRBV12-3/TRBV12-4 TRBD2 - CASSPSSGSTDTQYF TGTGCCAGCAGTCCTTCTAGCGGGAGCACAGATACGCAGTATTTT
TRBJ2-2 TRBV7-9 TRBD1 - CASSPHRTGKVGELFF TGTGCCAGCAGCCCCCATCGGACAGGGAAGGTCGGGGAGCTGTTTTTT
TRBJ2-2 TRBV12-3/TRBV12-4 - many CASSPTGRGELFF TGTGCCAGCAGCCCAACAGGGAGGGGGGAGCTGTTTTTT
TRBJ2-7 TRBV12-3/TRBV12-4 TRBD1 many CASSQQGRHYEQYF TGTGCCAGCAGCCAACAGGGGAGACACTACGAGCAGTACTTC
TRBJ2-7 TRBV4-3 - - CASSHNRGGIGSYEQYF TGCGCCAGCAGCCATAACAGAGGCGGGATCGGCTCCTACGAGCAGTACTTC
TRBJ2-1 TRBV11-2 TRBD2 many CASSRRGAGGPRTHEQFF TGTGCCAGCAGCCGACGGGGGGCGGGAGGTCCTCGTACGCATGAGCAGTTCTTC
TRBJ1-4 TRBV6-5 - - CASSYSTAGKPFF TGTGCCAGCAGCTACTCGACGGCCGGGAAACCGTTTTTT
TRBJ2-7 TRBV4-1 TRBD1 many CASSRGQGADEQYF TGCGCCAGCAGCAGAGGACAGGGGGCCGACGAGCAGTACTTC
TRBJ1-2 TRBV29-1 - - CSVARYGYTF TGCAGCGTGGCCAGATATGGCTACACCTTC
TRBJ2-5 TRBV12-3/TRBV12-4 TRBD1 many CASSMDRGQETQYF TGTGCCAGCAGTATGGACAGGGGTCAAGAGACCCAGTACTTC
TRBJ2-7 TRBV5-4 - few CASSPGPLFYEQYF TGTGCCAGCAGCCCGGGACCCCTCTTCTACGAGCAGTACTTC
TRBJ2-1 TRBV12-3/TRBV12-4 TRBD2 few CAGSSSGRVRNEQFF TGTGCCGGCAGTTCTAGCGGGAGGGTTCGCAATGAGCAGTTCTTC
TRBJ2-7 TRBV11-2 - many CASNWDASYYEQYF TGTGCCAGCAACTGGGATGCGTCCTACTACGAGCAGTACTTC
TRBJ2-5 TRBV7-9 - many CASSLVPETQYF TGTGCCAGCAGCTTGGTCCCAGAGACCCAGTACTTC
TRBJ1-2 TRBV6-1 - once CASSEVNVRMTYGYTF TGTGCCAGCAGTGAAGTCAATGTACGAATGACATATGGCTACACCTTC
TRBJ2-5 TRBV11-1 - - CASSLATVQEIQYF TGTGCCAGCAGCTTAGCTACAGTTCAAGAGATCCAGTACTTC
TRBJ1-5 TRBV21-1 - - CASSKAETVHSNQPQHF TGTGCCAGCAGCAAAGCCGAGACAGTGCATAGCAATCAGCCCCAGCATTTT
TRBJ2-5 TRBV12-3/TRBV12-4 TRBD1 few CASRPRDRGRETQYF TGTGCCAGCAGACCGAGGGACAGGGGGCGGGAGACCCAGTACTTC
TRBJ1-2 TRBV12-3/TRBV12-4 - once CASSLASGYIYTF TGTGCCAGCAGTTTGGCATCAGGGTATATCTACACCTTC
TRBJ2-1 TRBV12-3/TRBV12-4 TRBD2 - CASSLSGTRGLEQPF TGTGCCAGCAGCCTGTCCGGGACTAGAGGACTTGAGCAGCCCTTC
TRBJ2-2 TRBV6-6 TRBD1 few CASSTTGGSGELFF TGTGCCAGCAGCACGACAGGGGGCAGCGGGGAGCTGTTTTTT
TRBJ1-3 TRBV4-1 - - CASSPHRPESPGNTIYF TGCGCCAGCAGCCCACACCGACCCGAAAGCCCTGGAAACACCATATATTTT
TRBJ2-1 TRBV7-9 - few CASSIAAGTRTGEQFF TGTGCCAGCAGCATAGCCGCCGGGACGCGGACTGGTGAGCAGTTCTTC
TRBJ2-5 TRBV6-1 - - CASILTDRTPETQYF TGTGCCAGCATCTTGACGGACAGAACCCCAGAGACCCAGTACTTC
TRBJ2-1 TRBV5-4 TRBD2 - CASLGLAGSGEQFF TGTGCCAGCTTAGGACTAGCGGGTTCGGGGGAGCAGTTCTTC
TRBJ1-5 TRBV29-1 - - CSVAEHSNQPQHF TGCAGCGTCGCGGAACACAGCAATCAGCCCCAGCATTTT
TRBJ2-7 TRBV4-1 - - CASRSGIGGDEQYF TGCGCCAGCAGGTCCGGGATAGGGGGAGACGAGCAGTACTTC
TRBJ2-2 TRBV12-3/TRBV12-4 TRBD2 many CASSLSSGSRTGELFF TGTGCCAGCAGCCTATCTAGCGGAAGTAGAACCGGGGAGCTGTTTTTT
TRBJ2-1 TRBV29-1 TRBD2 - CSILLSGRGEQFF TGTAGCATTCTACTTAGCGGGAGGGGTGAGCAGTTCTTC
TRBJ1-1 TRBV12-3/TRBV12-4 TRBD1 many CASRGTGLTFF TGTGCCAGCAGAGGGACAGGGTTAACTTTCTTT
TRBJ2-2 TRBV6-6 - - CASSYTGTGNTGELFF TGTGCCAGCAGTTATACCGGGACGGGGAACACCGGGGAGCTGTTTTTT
TRBJ2-7 TRBV4-3 TRBD2 many CASSQGSGSGYEQYF TGCGCCAGCAGCCAAGGTAGCGGGAGTGGATACGAGCAGTACTTC
TRBJ2-4 TRBV30 - - CAWSKGIVNIQYF TGTGCCTGGAGTAAGGGGATCGTAAACATTCAGTACTTC